This T cell receptor (beta chain) was profiled in a study of identical twins. This clonotype was counted a few times. Trimming shortened V by 1 base and J by 6 bases, and 14 bases separated the two germline ends. Germline CDR1 is MNHNS and CDR2 is SASEGT. There are 15 residues in the CDR3. TCRdb called the 5' RACE reads again in MiXCR, with one record for every CDR3 protein. This sample has some 730,000 distinct CDR3 sequences, with about 20% found just once. This same sample was also taken into another study, of T cells expressing NK-cell markers.

This chain links TRBV6-1 with TRBJ2-3; D is possibly TRBD1 (6 bases). Sequenced: PBMCs. This receptor was taken from a woman under 30 in good health. The CDR3 protein is CASSEGAGVSDTQYF. CDR3 coding DNA: TGTGCCAGCAGTGAAGGCGCAGGGGTTTCGGATACGCAGTATTTT.